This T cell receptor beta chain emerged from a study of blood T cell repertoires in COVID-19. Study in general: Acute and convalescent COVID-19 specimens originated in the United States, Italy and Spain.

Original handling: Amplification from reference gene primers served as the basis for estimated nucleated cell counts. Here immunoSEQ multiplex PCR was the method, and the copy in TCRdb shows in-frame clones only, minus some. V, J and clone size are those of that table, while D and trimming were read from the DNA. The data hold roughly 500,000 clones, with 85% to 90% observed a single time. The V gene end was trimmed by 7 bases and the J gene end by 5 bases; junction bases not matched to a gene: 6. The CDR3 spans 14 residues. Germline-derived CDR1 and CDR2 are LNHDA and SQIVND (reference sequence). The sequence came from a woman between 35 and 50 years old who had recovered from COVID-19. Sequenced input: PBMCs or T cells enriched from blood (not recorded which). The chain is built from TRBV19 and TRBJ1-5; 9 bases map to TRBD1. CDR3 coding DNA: TGTGCCAGTATGGATACAGGGGGCTATCAGCCCCAGCATTTT. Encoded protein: CASMDTGGYQPQHF.